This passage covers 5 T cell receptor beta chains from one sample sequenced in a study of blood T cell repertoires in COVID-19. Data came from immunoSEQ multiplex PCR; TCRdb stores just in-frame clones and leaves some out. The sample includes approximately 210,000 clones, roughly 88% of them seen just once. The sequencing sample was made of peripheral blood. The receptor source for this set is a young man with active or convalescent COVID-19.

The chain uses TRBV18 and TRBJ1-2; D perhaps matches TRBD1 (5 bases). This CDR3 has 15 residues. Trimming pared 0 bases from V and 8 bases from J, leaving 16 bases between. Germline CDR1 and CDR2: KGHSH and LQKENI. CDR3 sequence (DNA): TGTGCCAGCTCACCACCGGCAGGGCTCGGGCGGGGCTACACCTTC. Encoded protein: CASSPPAGLGRGYTF.

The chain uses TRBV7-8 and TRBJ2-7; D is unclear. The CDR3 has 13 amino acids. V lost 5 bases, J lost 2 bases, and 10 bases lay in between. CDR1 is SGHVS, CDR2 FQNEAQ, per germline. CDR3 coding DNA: TGTGCCAGCAGCAGAACAGATGCCTACGAGCAGTACTTC. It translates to CASSRTDAYEQYF.

CDR3: CASSLFGLVGATEAFF. The CDR3 DNA follows: TGTGCCAGCAGTTTATTTGGGCTCGTTGGTGCCACTGAAGCTTTCTTT. The chain combines TRBV28 with TRBJ1-1; D uncertain. The germline V gene has CDR1 MDHEN and CDR2 SYDVKM. This CDR3 spans 16 amino acids. The germline V and J ends were trimmed by 1 base and 4 bases, with 16 bases remaining between them. Based on the CDR3 plus reference TRBV28 and TRBJ1-1, the full variable domain is DVKVTQSSRYLVKRTGEKVFLECVQDMDHENMFWYRQDPGLGLRLIYFSYDVKMKEKGDIPEGYSVSREKKERFSLILESASTNQTSMYLCASSLFGLVGATEAFFGQGTRLTVV.

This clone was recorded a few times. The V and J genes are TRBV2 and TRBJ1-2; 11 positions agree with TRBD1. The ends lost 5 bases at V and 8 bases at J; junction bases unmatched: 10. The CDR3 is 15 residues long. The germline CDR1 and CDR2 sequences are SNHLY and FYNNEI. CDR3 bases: TGTGCCAGCAGTATAGCGGGGACAGGGGGACGAGGCTACACCTTC. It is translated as CASSIAGTGGRGYTF.

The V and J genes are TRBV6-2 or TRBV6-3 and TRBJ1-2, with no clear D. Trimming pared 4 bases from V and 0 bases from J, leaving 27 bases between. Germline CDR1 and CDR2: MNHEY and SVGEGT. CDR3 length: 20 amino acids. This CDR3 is CASSLVHLLGHREANYGYTF. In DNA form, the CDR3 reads TGTGCCAGCAGTTTAGTTCACTTATTGGGCCATCGGGAAGCTAACTATGGCTACACCTTC.